This entry describes one T cell receptor beta chain. These data originate in a study of T cells in Graves' hyperthyroidism and ophthalmopathy. The ends lost 1 base at V and 3 bases at J; junction bases unmatched: 18. This CDR3 has 19 residues. Amplification targeted TCR beta CDR3 regions from RNA transcripts. First-round RT-PCR targeting the TCR CDR3 was performed with the HTBI primer set. A single record per CDR3 protein comes from TCRdb applying MiXCR to the multiplex PCR reads. This sample has fewer than 350,000 distinct CDR3 sequences, with around 18% found just once. This receptor was identified in a woman in her forties with Graves' ophthalmopathy. The rearrangement links TRBV12-3 or TRBV12-4 to TRBJ2-7; TRBD2 matches at 7 bases. Sequenced: blood. CDR3 coding DNA: TGTGCCAGCAGTTTAGGTTTGGGGTTCGGGGAGGGACCTCACTACGAGCAGTACTTC. It specifies CASSLGLGFGEGPHYEQYF.